This T cell receptor beta chain was sequenced in a study of shared clonotypes between healthy human individuals. Across the study: The cohort had two women and a few men, ages 18 to 49.

The method was immunoSEQ multiplex PCR; TCRdb's version includes in-frame clones alone and lacks a portion of them. The repertoire holds around 600,000 clones, with 98% as singletons. Cells designated naive CD8 were CD45RO-negative and were positively selected for CCR7, with terminally differentiated effector memory CD45RA+ cells excluded. Healthy HIV-negative adults without recent acute infections or vaccinations served as donors. The CDR3 runs to 13 residues. Germline loops: CDR1 LGHNA, CDR2 YSLEER. Trimming removed 0 bases at V and 9 bases at J, with 9 bases between. The chain joins TRBV4-3 to TRBJ1-5; no definite D call. The sequenced sample was naive CD8+ T cells sorted from blood. The receptor's source is a man aged 30-40 years in good health. Written as DNA, the CDR3 is TGCGCCAGCAGCCAAGAAGGGTATCTGCCCCAGCATTTT. This codes for CASSQEGYLPQHF.